The 31 T cell receptor beta chains reported below all come from one sample, sequenced in a study of early T cells in non-severe SARS-CoV-2 infection. Via MiXCR, TCRdb re-called the 5' RACE reads, giving one row per CDR3 protein. The sample yields about 69,000 distinct CDR3 sequences, about 9% seen once. The sequenced material came from whole blood. These receptors all come from an adult who was a healthcare worker with PCR-confirmed SARS-CoV-2 infection or an uninfected control (not recorded which).

Only a few counts were recorded for this clonotype. V usage is TRBV29-1 and J usage is TRBJ2-3; possible D gene TRBD2, 5 bases. Trimming took off 1 base at V and 2 bases at J, with 13 bases between the two ends. The CDR3 runs 15 residues. Germline assignment: CDR1 SQVTM and CDR2 ANQGSEA. The CDR3 sequence is CSVEAVERLTDTQYF. The CDR3 DNA follows: TGCAGCGTTGAAGCCGTCGAGCGGCTCACAGATACGCAGTATTTT.

This clonotype was seen more than once but under ten times. The V gene is TRBV19, the J gene TRBJ1-6, with D uncertain. Germline V gene sequence: CDR1 LNHDA, CDR2 SQIVND (reference sequence). Deletions cut 6 bases from V and 0 bases from J, with 15 bases between. CDR3 length equals 17 residues. Here the CDR3 DNA reads TGTGCCAGTAGAGACCGACCAGTGACCTCCTATAATTCACCCCTCCACTTT. Translating it yields CASRDRPVTSYNSPLHF.

This clonotype was recorded many times. The rearrangement joins TRBV4-1 to TRBJ1-6; the D gene is possibly TRBD1 (6 bases). The ends were cut back, 0 bases at V and 8 bases at J, with 11 bases in the middle. There are 15 residues in the CDR3. Germline-derived CDR1 and CDR2 are MGHRA and YSYEKL. CDR3 sequence reads: CASSQDQGNDSPLHF. CDR3 nucleotides: TGCGCCAGCAGCCAAGATCAGGGGAATGATTCACCCCTCCACTTT.

This clonotype was detected many times. The chain is built from TRBV19 and TRBJ2-5; D is tentatively TRBD1 or TRBD2 (6 bases each). Germline V gene lookup returns CDR1 LNHDA and CDR2 SQIVND (reference sequence). The length of the CDR3 is 14 residues. Trimming shortened V by 3 bases and J by 5 bases, and 13 bases separated the two germline ends. The CDR3 loop reads CASSIERGRETQYF. The CDR3, as DNA: TGTGCCAGTAGTATCGAACGGGGGCGGGAGACCCAGTACTTC.

This clonotype was recorded at least ten times. The chain combines TRBV7-8 with TRBJ1-2; D is undetermined. The germline CDR1 and CDR2 sequences are SGHVS and FQNEAQ. V was clipped by 0 bases and J by 6 bases, with 8 bases between them. CDR3 length: 13 amino acids. CDR3 DNA: TGTGCCAGCAGCTTAGCCCAGGTTAATGGCTACACCTTC. Amino acid sequence: CASSLAQVNGYTF.

The chain combines TRBV5-1 with TRBJ2-1; D is uncertain. V dropped 0 bases and J dropped 10 bases, with 17 bases sitting between them. CDR1 SGHRS and CDR2 YFSETQ come from the germline V gene. The CDR3 consists of 15 residues. CDR3 region: CASSLGQVDLREQFF. Here the CDR3 DNA reads TGCGCCAGCAGCTTGGGGCAGGTCGATTTAAGAGAGCAGTTCTTC. The whole variable domain, remainder taken from reference TRBV5-1 and TRBJ2-1, is KAGVTQTPRYLIKTRGQQVTLSCSPISGHRSVSWYQQTPGQGLQFLFEYFSETQRNKGNFPGRFSGRQFSNSRSEMNVSTLELGDSALYLCASSLGQVDLREQFFGPGTRLTVL.

This clonotype was observed a few times. This chain joins TRBV9 and TRBJ2-1; D gene uncertain. Germline V gene data show CDR1 as SGDLS and CDR2 as YYNGEE. This CDR3 contains 15 residues. V dropped 2 bases and J dropped 5 bases, with 14 bases sitting between them. The CDR3 DNA reads as TGTGCCAGCAGCGTCGCAGGACCCGCGGACAATGAGCAGTTCTTC. This codes for CASSVAGPADNEQFF.

This clonotype was counted many times. The V and J genes are TRBV20-1 and TRBJ2-1, with TRBD2 matching 10 bases. Germline loops: CDR1 DFQATT, CDR2 SNEGSKA (reference sequence). This CDR3 region has 15 residues. V lost 6 bases and J lost 0; bases outside the gene matches: 5. For the CDR3, the DNA is TGCAGTGCGCTCCTAGCGGGAGCCTCCTACAATGAGCAGTTCTTC. Translation: CSALLAGASYNEQFF.

The sample holds a few counts of this clonotype. Written as DNA, the CDR3 is TGCAGTGCTAGGGGGATTAGCAATCAGCCCCAGCATTTT. Residues: CSARGISNQPQHF. The chain has TRBV20-1 and TRBJ1-5; D not certain. The CDR3 has 13 amino acids. Germline V lookup: CDR1 DFQATT, CDR2 SNEGSKA (reference sequence). Trimming removed 3 bases from V and 0 bases from J, with 6 bases in between.

The J gene is TRBJ2-1, the V gene TRBV20-1, with 9 bases that match TRBD2. J was trimmed by 5 bases and V by 0 bases; bases with no gene match: 8. Germline V gives CDR1 DFQATT, CDR2 SNEGSKA (reference sequence). The CDR3 is 16 amino acids. CDR3 DNA sequence: TGCAGTGCTAGAGATCCGCGGGGGGGCCCCCACAATGAGCAGTTCTTC. This gives the protein CSARDPRGGPHNEQFF.

The genes are TRBV29-1 and TRBJ1-2; D call uncertain. The length of the CDR3 is 13 residues. With 4 bases removed from V and 3 bases from J, the gap between germline ends came to 12 bases. Looked up from germline, CDR1 is SQVTM and CDR2 is ANQGSEA. The DNA for the CDR3 is TGCAGCGTTGTCGTAGTTGACTACTATGGCTACACCTTC. Its translation: CSVVVVDYYGYTF. Full variable domain (rest looked up from reference TRBV29-1 and TRBJ1-2): SAVISQKPSRDICQRGTSLTIQCQVDSQVTMMFWYRQQPGQSLTLIATANQGSEATYESGFVIDKFPISRPNLTFSTLTVSNMSPEDSSIYLCSVVVVDYYGYTFGSGTRLTVV.

This clonotype was counted a few times. The chain employs TRBV7-2 and TRBJ1-2; the D gene is possibly TRBD1 (5 bases). The length of the CDR3 is 14 residues. The germline CDR1 and CDR2 sequences are SGHTA and FQGNSA. Trimming took 2 bases from V and 7 from J, leaving 14 bases between them. For the CDR3, the DNA is TGTGCCAGCAGCTTATCGGGGCTGAGAGGTGGCTACACCTTC. The encoded protein is CASSLSGLRGGYTF.

This clonotype was recorded at least ten times. This chain connects TRBV7-9 to TRBJ2-6; 9 nucleotides agree with TRBD1. The trim removed 5 bases at V and 3 bases at J, leaving 14 bases unmatched. Germline assignment: CDR1 SEHNR and CDR2 FQNEAQ (reference sequence). The CDR3 is 19 residues long. The CDR3 here is CASSPRPGTGPHGANVLTF. The CDR3 DNA follows: TGTGCCAGCAGCCCCCGTCCAGGGACAGGGCCTCATGGGGCCAACGTCCTGACTTTC.

The rearrangement uses TRBV12-3 or TRBV12-4 and TRBJ2-6, with a tentative D call TRBD1 (6 bases). V lost 1 base and J 3 bases, leaving 13 bases between the germline ends. The length of the CDR3 is 17 residues. The CDR3 DNA is TGTGCCAGCAGTTTAGACCGCAGGGGCTTTGGGGCCAACGTCCTGACTTTC. Its translation: CASSLDRRGFGANVLTF.

The sample holds a few counts of this clonotype. The rearrangement uses TRBV5-8 and TRBJ1-2, with D uncertain. With 2 bases removed from V and 2 bases from J, the gap between germline ends came to 16 bases. This CDR3 has 16 amino acids. Germline CDR1 is SGHTS and CDR2 is YDEGEE. The CDR3 DNA reads as TGTGCCAGCAGCTTCGGATTCGGGGAATACAACTATGGCTACACCTTC. This gives the protein CASSFGFGEYNYGYTF.

The chain employs TRBV29-1 and TRBJ1-2; 10 bases line up with TRBD1. This CDR3 has 14 amino acids. In germline, CDR1 is SQVTM, CDR2 ANQGSEA. CDR3 DNA sequence: TGCAGTATTGAACCGGGACAGGGGAACTATGGCTACACCTTC. This gives the protein CSIEPGQGNYGYTF.

This rearrangement joins TRBV14 to TRBJ1-2, with a weak D call TRBD1 (6 bases). The length of the CDR3 is 14 residues. In germline, CDR1 is SGHDN, CDR2 FVKESK. Trimming removed 0 bases from V and 7 bases from J, with 12 bases in between. DNA for the CDR3: TGTGCCAGCAGCCAAGAAACAGGGATAGGTGGCTACACCTTC. This translates into CASSQETGIGGYTF.

The chain employs TRBV5-1 and TRBJ1-3; D gene ambiguous. This CDR3 has 14 amino acids. The ends were cut back, 3 bases at V and 6 bases at J, with 13 bases in the middle. The germline V gene encodes CDR1 SGHRS and CDR2 YFSETQ. The chain's CDR3 is CASSSNPGSNTIYF. The CDR3 nucleotides are TGCGCCAGCAGCTCAAACCCAGGATCAAACACCATATATTTT.

The chain links TRBV5-1 to TRBJ2-1, with 10 bases fitting TRBD2. The CDR3 loop spans 16 amino acids. V lost 4 bases and J lost 8; bases outside the gene matches: 12. Germline V gene data show CDR1 as SGHRS and CDR2 as YFSETQ. The CDR3 DNA follows: TGCGCCAGCAGCGACAAGGCTAGCGGGAGCTTGGATGAGCAGTTCTTC. Translated: CASSDKASGSLDEQFF.

The J gene is TRBJ2-6, the V gene TRBV29-1; D call uncertain. V lost 6 bases, J lost 0 bases, and 6 bases lay in between. The CDR3 is 13 amino acids. The germline V gene has CDR1 SQVTM and CDR2 ANQGSEA. The CDR3 is CSVQVSGANVLTF. In DNA form, the CDR3 reads TGCAGCGTCCAGGTCTCTGGGGCCAACGTCCTGACTTTC.

The chain couples TRBV29-1 to TRBJ1-6, with a possible D match to TRBD1 (6 bases). This CDR3 is 15 amino acids long. Germline V CDR1 and CDR2: SQVTM, ANQGSEA. V gave up 5 bases and J gave up 7 bases, with 18 bases separating them. CDR3 DNA sequence: TGCAGCGTTCTAGAAGGGGGTTTAGGGAATTCACCCCTCCACTTT. It codes for CSVLEGGLGNSPLHF.

CDR3 nucleotides: TGTGCCAGCAGACAGACAGGGCTCTACGAGCAGTACTTC. It codes for CASRQTGLYEQYF. This chain uses TRBV12-3 or TRBV12-4 with TRBJ2-7; 7 nucleotides match TRBD1. The CDR3 spans 13 residues. The V segment lost 6 bases and the J segment 3 bases; nucleotides outside the gene matches: 5.

This clonotype was counted many times. The chain couples TRBV3-1 to TRBJ1-4; tentatively, D is TRBD1 (5 bases). CDR3 length: 15 residues. Per germline, CDR1 LGHDT and CDR2 YNNKEL (reference sequence). V was clipped by 1 base and J by 4 bases, with 10 bases between them. The CDR3 loop reads CASSQGGDSNEKLFF. CDR3 nucleotides: TGTGCCAGCAGCCAAGGAGGCGACAGTAATGAAAAACTGTTTTTT.

This clonotype appeared many times. The chain combines TRBV30 with TRBJ1-1; TRBD1 matches at 8 bases. The V gene end was trimmed by 6 bases and the J gene end by 6 bases; junction bases not matched to a gene: 9. The CDR3 is made up of 13 amino acids. Germline CDR1 is GTSNPN and CDR2 is SVGIG (reference sequence). CDR3 residues: CACRDRGRAEAFF. The CDR3 DNA is TGTGCCTGCAGAGACAGGGGACGCGCTGAAGCTTTCTTT.

CDR3 sequence reads: CASSLRGDLTNTIYF. The CDR3 nucleotides are TGCGCCAGCAGCTTGAGGGGGGACCTGACAAACACCATATATTTT. The rearrangement links TRBV5-1 to TRBJ1-3; a possible D gene is TRBD1 (6 bases). V lost 1 base and J 6 bases, leaving 14 bases between the germline ends. The CDR3 runs 15 residues. Germline CDR1 is SGHRS and CDR2 is YFSETQ.

This clonotype was detected only a few times. This chain uses TRBV20-1 with TRBJ2-7, with 9 nucleotides matching TRBD2. V trimming: 6 bases; J trimming: 2 bases; junction bases outside the gene matches: 5. The CDR3 consists of 13 residues. CDR1 is DFQATT, CDR2 SNEGSKA, per germline (reference sequence). CDR3 coding DNA: TGCAGTGCAAGACTAGCGGCTACCTACGAGCAGTACTTC. It encodes CSARLAATYEQYF.

The V and J genes are TRBV29-1 and TRBJ1-4; the D is unclear. The CDR3 length is 14 residues. CDR1 is SQVTM, CDR2 ANQGSEA, per germline. V lost 0 bases, J lost 7 bases, and 12 bases lay in between. The CDR3 is CSVEERGLGEKLFF. The CDR3 DNA is TGCAGCGTTGAAGAAAGAGGGCTTGGTGAAAAACTGTTTTTT.

The chain links TRBV29-1 to TRBJ2-1, with D perhaps matching TRBD1 (7 bases). From germline, CDR1 is SQVTM and CDR2 ANQGSEA. The ends were cut back, 7 bases at V and 3 bases at J, with 13 bases in the middle. This CDR3 is built from 13 residues. CDR3: CSGRGQLYNEQFF. DNA of the CDR3: TGCAGCGGGCGGGGACAGCTCTACAATGAGCAGTTCTTC.

The J gene is TRBJ2-1, the V gene TRBV20-1; D is ambiguous. Trimming cost V 0 bases and J 6 bases, with 9 bases left between them. Germline assignment: CDR1 DFQATT and CDR2 SNEGSKA (reference sequence). This CDR3 contains 13 residues. CDR3 loop: CSAREQVANEQFF. Here the CDR3 DNA reads TGCAGTGCTAGAGAGCAGGTCGCCAATGAGCAGTTCTTC.

This clonotype came up many times. The chain combines TRBV7-9 with TRBJ1-4; perhaps TRBD1 as D (5 bases). This CDR3 comprises 12 residues. Looked up from germline, CDR1 is SEHNR and CDR2 is FQNEAQ (reference sequence). Between the trimmed V and J ends, which lost 8 bases and 5 bases, there was a span of 9 bases. CDR3: CASGGTNEKLFF. CDR3 nucleotide sequence: TGTGCCAGCGGGGGGACGAATGAAAAACTGTTTTTT.

Many counts were recorded for this clonotype. The V gene is TRBV7-2, the J gene TRBJ2-3, with TRBD2 identical over 7 bases. There are 14 residues in the CDR3. J lost 3 bases, V lost 3 bases, and 3 bases had no gene match. Looked up from germline, CDR1 is SGHTA and CDR2 is FQGNSA. The CDR3 reads CASSFGGGTDTQYF. The CDR3 DNA reads as TGTGCCAGCAGCTTCGGCGGGGGTACAGATACGCAGTATTTT.